This T cell receptor (beta chain) was retrieved from a study of shared T cell receptors in the human thymus. Measured with immunoSEQ multiplex PCR; TCRdb has only the in-frame clones, and not every one. The table has approximately 580,000 clones, around 78% seen once; the top ten hold 0.013%. The V end was cut by 5 bases, the J end by 0 bases, with 11 bases between. The germline CDR1 and CDR2 sequences are SQVTM and ANQGSEA. The CDR3 runs 14 residues. These data were likewise used in another study, on human thymus T cells.

The chain couples TRBV29-1 to TRBJ2-4; possibly TRBD2 for D (6 bases). The receptor's source is a boy under three years old with a congenital heart defect. The sample consisted of thymocytes. CDR3 loop: CSVLEGLAKNIQYF. DNA of the CDR3: TGCAGCGTTCTGGAGGGACTAGCCAAAAACATTCAGTACTTC.